The 26 T cell receptor beta chains below come from one sample, sequenced in a study of shared clonotypes between healthy human individuals. Clones were read by immunoSEQ multiplex PCR, and TCRdb kept only the in-frame ones, dropping some. This sample has some 2,500,000 clones, with less than 95% found just once. The sample comprised naive CD4+ T cells from PBMCs. Documented subset: CD45RA+ positively selected. The source is a man aged 18 to 30 in good health. Some clones in this sample may be carry-over from other donors' samples.

Comments on this clone: This sample also contains other DNA sequences that code for the same CDR3. The V call is TRBV19, the J call TRBJ1-1, with D uncertain. The germline V gene has CDR1 LNHDA and CDR2 SQIVND (reference sequence). The CDR3 has 14 amino acids. The V end lost 1 base, the J end lost 1 base, and 7 bases lay between the germline ends. Written as DNA, the CDR3 is TGTGCCAGTAGTATAGGGCAGAAGAACACTGAAGCTTTCTTT. It yields the protein CASSIGQKNTEAFF.

This chain uses TRBV7-2 with TRBJ2-7, with TRBD2 matching 11 bases. CDR1 and CDR2 from the germline V gene are SGHTA and FQGNSA. This CDR3 is built from 15 residues. Unmatched junction bases numbered 3, after V lost 1 base and J lost 4 bases. CDR3 protein: CASSLGSGRGYEQYF. CDR3 nucleotides: TGTGCCAGCAGCTTAGGTAGCGGGAGGGGATACGAGCAGTACTTC.

The V call is TRBV9, the J call TRBJ2-1; 8 nucleotides line up with TRBD2. In germline, CDR1 is SGDLS, CDR2 YYNGEE. CDR3 length: 15 residues. The ends lost 0 bases at V and 4 bases at J; junction bases unmatched: 3. For the CDR3, the DNA is TGTGCCAGCAGCGTAGCTGTAGCGGGGTACAATGAGCAGTTCTTC. It encodes CASSVAVAGYNEQFF. The full variable domain, in which reference TRBV9 and TRBJ2-1 provide the parts outside the CDR3, is DSGVTQTPKHLITATGQRVTLRCSPRSGDLSVYWYQQSLDQGLQFLIQYYNGEERAKGNILERFSAQQFPDLHSELNLSSLELGDSALYFCASSVAVAGYNEQFFGPGTRLTVL.

V gene TRBV5-8 combines with J gene TRBJ2-7, with TRBD2 as a possible D gene (6 bases). The CDR3 is made up of 17 amino acids. The germline V gene has CDR1 SGHTS and CDR2 YDEGEE. V was cut by 3 bases and J by 0 bases, with 19 bases left in between. CDR3 nucleotides: TGTGCCAGCAGCTCCCCGGTCGGAGGGCCTAGCTCCTACGAGCAGTACTTC. Translating it yields CASSSPVGGPSSYEQYF.

The chain employs TRBV5-1 and TRBJ2-6; D may be TRBD2 (5 bases). With 6 bases removed from V and 4 bases from J, the gap between germline ends came to 11 bases. The CDR3 covers 14 residues. CDR1 and CDR2 from the germline V gene are SGHRS and YFSETQ. The CDR3 sequence: CASTPGSGANVLTF. Here the CDR3 DNA reads TGCGCCAGCACCCCGGGGTCCGGGGCCAACGTCCTGACTTTC.

The chain couples TRBV6-1 to TRBJ1-3; D ambiguous. Germline CDR1 and CDR2: MNHNS and SASEGT. V dropped 2 bases and J dropped 2 bases, with 4 bases sitting between them. CDR3 length: 13 amino acids. The CDR3 DNA reads as TGTGCCAGCAGTGAAACTCCTGGAAACACCATATATTTT. Its translation is CASSETPGNTIYF.

The chain employs TRBV10-3 and TRBJ1-1; a possible D gene is TRBD1 (6 bases). The length of the CDR3 is 14 residues. The germline CDR1 and CDR2 sequences are ENHRY and SYGVKD. Trimming shortened V by 6 bases and J by 4 bases, and 15 bases separated the two germline ends. CDR3 amino acids: CAISELRGGTEAFF. For the CDR3, the DNA is TGTGCCATCAGCGAACTCAGGGGTGGCACTGAAGCTTTCTTT.

Written as DNA, the CDR3 is TGTGCCAGCAGTGGTCTACAGGGTGGAAGCAATCAGCCCCAGCATTTT. Its protein is CASSGLQGGSNQPQHF. The chain uses TRBV2 and TRBJ1-5; tentative D call: TRBD1 (6 bases). CDR3 length: 16 residues. Trimming shortened V by 4 bases and J by 1 base, and 14 bases separated the two germline ends. Germline CDR1 reads SNHLY; CDR2 reads FYNNEI.

This clone was counted once. The chain combines TRBV28 with TRBJ1-2; possible D gene TRBD1, 6 bases. Germline assignment: CDR1 MDHEN and CDR2 SYDVKM. The ends were cut back, 1 base at V and 8 bases at J, with 11 bases in the middle. This CDR3 spans 13 amino acids. The CDR3 DNA sequence: TGTGCCAGCAGTTTATCCGGGACAAACGGCTACACCTTC. It is translated as CASSLSGTNGYTF.

J is TRBJ1-3 and V is TRBV18, with D uncertain. The germline V gene encodes CDR1 KGHSH and CDR2 LQKENI. The CDR3 sequence is 16 residues long. V was clipped by 4 bases and J by 0 bases, with 13 bases between them. The CDR3 DNA follows: TGTGCCAGCTCACTAACCTTGGAACACTCTGGAAACACCATATATTTT. Amino acids: CASSLTLEHSGNTIYF.

About this clone itself: The same CDR3 can be traced to other DNA sequences in this sample. This chain links TRBV5-1 with TRBJ2-7; D is unclear. Trimming shortened V by 2 bases and J by 0 bases, and 6 bases separated the two germline ends. The CDR3 has 13 residues. Looked up from germline, CDR1 is SGHRS and CDR2 is YFSETQ. DNA of the CDR3: TGCGCCAGCAGCTTCCCAGCCTCCTACGAGCAGTACTTC. Protein sequence: CASSFPASYEQYF.

The chain recombines TRBV18 with TRBJ1-4; unclear D gene. CDR3 length: 12 residues. Germline CDR1 KGHSH, CDR2 LQKENI. The ends were cut back, 8 bases at V and 8 bases at J, with 12 bases in the middle. The CDR3 region has the DNA TGTGCCAGCACCCGGGAGGAAGAAAAACTGTTTTTT. This translates into CASTREEEKLFF.

The chain employs TRBV10-3 and TRBJ1-5; possible D gene TRBD1, 5 bases. The germline CDR1 and CDR2 sequences are ENHRY and SYGVKD. The CDR3 contains 14 residues. The germline V and J ends were trimmed by 2 bases and 2 bases, with 7 bases remaining between them. CDR3 residues: CAISEDSGNQPQHF. The CDR3 DNA reads as TGTGCCATCAGTGAGGACAGCGGCAATCAGCCCCAGCATTTT.

The chain combines TRBV5-1 with TRBJ2-7, with a possible D match to TRBD1 (6 bases). Germline V gene lookup returns CDR1 SGHRS and CDR2 YFSETQ. CDR3 length: 14 amino acids. V was pared by 2 bases and J by 1 base, with 10 bases between. The CDR3 loop reads CASSFQGTSYEQYF. For the CDR3, the DNA is TGCGCCAGCAGCTTCCAGGGGACGTCCTACGAGCAGTACTTC.

V usage is TRBV30 and J usage is TRBJ2-7; TRBD1 matches at 10 bases. Germline lookup yields CDR1 GTSNPN and CDR2 SVGIG (reference sequence). With V trimmed by 3 bases and J by 3 bases, 11 bases remained unmatched. The CDR3 contains 16 residues. The CDR3 protein is CAWRVTPGQGRYEQYF. The CDR3 bases are TGTGCCTGGAGGGTGACTCCGGGACAGGGGCGCTACGAGCAGTACTTC. Based on the CDR3 plus reference TRBV30 and TRBJ2-7, the full variable domain is SQTIHQWPATLVQPVGSPLSLECTVEGTSNPNLYWYRQAAGRGLQLLFYSVGIGQISSEVPQNLSASRPQDRQFILSSKKLLLSDSGFYLCAWRVTPGQGRYEQYFGPGTRLTVT.

The V and J genes are TRBV4-1 and TRBJ2-1, with 12 bases lining up with TRBD2. This CDR3 has 16 residues. Germline trimming cut 1 base from V and 6 bases from J; bases unmatched to any gene: 4. Germline CDR1 and CDR2: MGHRA and YSYEKL. The CDR3 loop reads CASSQVGLAGLNEQFF. CDR3 nucleotides: TGCGCCAGCAGCCAAGTCGGACTAGCGGGACTCAATGAGCAGTTCTTC.

The chain is built from TRBV7-2 and TRBJ2-1; TRBD1 might be the D (7 bases). The length of the CDR3 is 16 residues. In germline, CDR1 is SGHTA, CDR2 FQGNSA. Trimming shortened V by 1 base and J by 7 bases, and 17 bases separated the two germline ends. CDR3 loop: CASSLVGGTVLNEQFF. The DNA for the CDR3 is TGTGCCAGCAGCTTAGTAGGGGGGACAGTTCTAAATGAGCAGTTCTTC.

The V call is TRBV2, the J call TRBJ2-2, with 8 bases lining up with TRBD2. This CDR3 is 16 amino acids long. The V segment lost 8 bases and the J segment 2 bases; nucleotides outside the gene matches: 10. The V gene's germline CDR1 is SNHLY and CDR2 FYNNEI. The CDR3 coding sequence is TGTGCCAGCGGGGGGAGTAGCGGGGCTAACACCGGGGAGCTGTTTTTT. Translating it yields CASGGSSGANTGELFF.

The chain is built from TRBV7-9 and TRBJ2-7, with D possibly TRBD2 on 6 matching bases. With 1 base removed from V and 1 base from J, the gap between germline ends came to 14 bases. CDR3 length equals 16 residues. CDR1 and CDR2 (germline): SEHNR, FQNEAQ (reference sequence). CDR3 sequence reads: CASSLVGSGRSYEQYF. In nucleotides, the CDR3 is TGTGCCAGCAGCTTAGTCGGCTCAGGGAGGTCCTACGAGCAGTACTTC.

This clone was seen a handful of times. The gene calls are TRBV15 and TRBJ1-5, with TRBD1 as a possible D gene (5 bases). The CDR3 runs 14 residues. CDR1 and CDR2 from the germline V gene are LNHNV and YYDKDF (reference sequence). The germline V and J ends were trimmed by 1 base and 3 bases, with 7 bases remaining between them. The CDR3 nucleotides read TGTGCCACCAGCAGAGGGGGGATCAATCAGCCCCAGCATTTT. It specifies CATSRGGINQPQHF.

The chain uses TRBV2 and TRBJ1-5; 9 nucleotides agree with TRBD1. The junction had 4 bases not matched to a gene; V was cut back by 10 bases and J by 0 bases. In germline, CDR1 is SNHLY, CDR2 FYNNEI. The CDR3 length is 14 residues. The CDR3 DNA follows: TGTGCCACCCGGACAGGGGTTAGCAATCAGCCCCAGCATTTT. This translates into CATRTGVSNQPQHF.

The chain uses TRBV5-1 and TRBJ2-1, with TRBD2 as a possible D gene (5 bases). Germline V lookup: CDR1 SGHRS, CDR2 YFSETQ. With 2 bases removed from V and 3 bases from J, the gap between germline ends came to 12 bases. The CDR3 is made up of 15 amino acids. As DNA, the CDR3 is TGCGCCAGCAGCTTACGACCGACTAACTACAATGAGCAGTTCTTC. It codes for CASSLRPTNYNEQFF.

The rearrangement links TRBV5-1 to TRBJ2-1, with 7 bases fitting TRBD2. Per the germline V gene, CDR1 is SGHRS and CDR2 is YFSETQ. The ends lost 0 bases at V and 2 bases at J; junction bases unmatched: 5. This CDR3 is built from 16 residues. The CDR3 here is CASSLEGTTTYNEQFF. The CDR3 bases are TGCGCCAGCAGCTTGGAAGGGACTACAACCTACAATGAGCAGTTCTTC.

This chain connects TRBV7-2 to TRBJ2-5, with D unresolved. Germline V CDR1 and CDR2: SGHTA, FQGNSA. With 5 bases removed from V and 4 bases from J, the gap between germline ends came to 11 bases. The CDR3 extends over 13 amino acids. The CDR3 nucleotides read TGTGCCAGCAGCCCTCTATTCCCAGAGACCCAGTACTTC. Protein product: CASSPLFPETQYF. The entire variable domain, with the rest obtained from reference TRBV7-2 and TRBJ2-5, is as follows: GAGVSQSPSNKVTEKGKDVELRCDPISGHTALYWYRQSLGQGLEFLIYFQGNSAPDKSGLPSDRFSAERTGGSVSTLTIQRTQQEDSAVYLCASSPLFPETQYFGPGTRLLVL.

A word on this clone: The same CDR3 arises from other DNA sequences in this sample as well. V and J are TRBV6-1 and TRBJ2-7, with D perhaps TRBD1 (5 bases). Germline V gene data show CDR1 as MNHNS and CDR2 as SASEGT. Trimming left V 1 base short and J 2 bases short, with 9 bases between. There are 14 residues in the CDR3. Here the CDR3 DNA reads TGTGCCAGCAGTGAAGGCGGCAGGGCCTACGAGCAGTACTTC. This encodes CASSEGGRAYEQYF.

V usage is TRBV4-1 and J usage is TRBJ1-3; a possible D gene is TRBD1 (6 bases). The germline gives CDR1 MGHRA, CDR2 YSYEKL. The CDR3 has 17 amino acids. Deletions cut 4 bases from V and 0 bases from J, with 16 bases between. CDR3 nucleotides: TGCGCCAGCAGCCCGGGGGTCCAGGGGAGCTCTGGAAACACCATATATTTT. Its translation is CASSPGVQGSSGNTIYF.